Reported below is one TCR beta chain. Its antigen is currently unknown. This entry belongs to a study of cytomegalovirus exposure and HLA in healthy donors. The CDR3 is made up of 16 amino acids. CDR1 SGHVS and CDR2 FNYEAQ come from the germline V gene. The V and J ends lost 1 base and 7 bases, in that order; junction bases with no gene match: 5. The PCR had 60 Vbeta and 13 Jbeta primers. Assay: immunoSEQ multiplex PCR; the TCRdb copy retains only in-frame clones and omits some. The sample contains around 140,000 clones, approximately 70% of which appear only once. General observations from the study: In a later analysis, donors in an Asian-associated ancestry cluster reportedly had fewer N-insertions in productive TCRs than the cohort mean. In vitro work confirmed that a few CMV-associated chains recognize CMV antigens.

Sequencing was carried out using PBMCs. V and J are TRBV7-6 and TRBJ2-7, with TRBD2 matching over 15 bases. This receptor was identified in a woman aged 55-70 years in good health and CMV-seropositive. CDR3 region: CASSLGGTSGRWEQYF. The CDR3 DNA follows: TGTGCCAGCAGCTTAGGCGGGACTAGCGGGAGGTGGGAGCAGTACTTC.